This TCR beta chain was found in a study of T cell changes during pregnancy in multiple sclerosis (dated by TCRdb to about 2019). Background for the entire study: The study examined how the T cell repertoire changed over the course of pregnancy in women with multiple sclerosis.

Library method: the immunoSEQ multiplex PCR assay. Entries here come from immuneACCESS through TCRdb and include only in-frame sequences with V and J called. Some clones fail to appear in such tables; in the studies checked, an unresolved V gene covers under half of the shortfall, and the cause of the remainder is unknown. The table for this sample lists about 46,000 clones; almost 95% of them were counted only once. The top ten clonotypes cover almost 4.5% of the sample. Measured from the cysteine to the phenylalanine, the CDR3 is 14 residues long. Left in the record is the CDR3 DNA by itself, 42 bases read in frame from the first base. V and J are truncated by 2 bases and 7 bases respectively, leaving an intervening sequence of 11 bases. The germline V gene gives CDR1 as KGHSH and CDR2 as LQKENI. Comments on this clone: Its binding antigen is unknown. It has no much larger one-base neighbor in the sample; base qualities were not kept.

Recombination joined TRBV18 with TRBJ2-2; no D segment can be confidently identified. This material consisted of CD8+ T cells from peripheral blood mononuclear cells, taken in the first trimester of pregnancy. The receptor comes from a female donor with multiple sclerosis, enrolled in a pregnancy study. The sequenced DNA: TGTGCCAGCTCACCAACATCTAGGATCGGGGAGCTGTTTTTT. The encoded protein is CASSPTSRIGELFF.